This TCR beta chain was profiled in a study of T cell responses to AZD1222 COVID-19 vaccine. Findings and caveats of the study: Baseline antibody screening turned up just six seropositive AZD1222 recipients. Breadth and depth of Spike-specific TCRs rose after two AZD1222 doses. None of the repertoires were sampled until the peak T cell response had passed. Spike-wide coverage was observed for vaccine-associated CD4 TCRs, with dominant responses at 160-218 and 743-854.

Here immunoSEQ multiplex PCR was the method, and the copy in TCRdb shows in-frame clones only, minus some. This table has under 80,000 clones, around 84% appearing once. The V gene's germline CDR1 is MDHEN and CDR2 SYDVKM. The CDR3 runs to 15 residues. The germline V and J ends were trimmed by 3 bases and 0 bases, with 9 bases remaining between them. This clone was counted a single time. The antigen remains unidentified. J is TRBJ1-5 and V is TRBV28; D is undetermined. The input for sequencing was peripheral blood, taken on day 0 of AZD1222 vaccination. The TCR was taken from an adult in good health. Here the CDR3 reads CASSFEEYSNQPQHF. The CDR3 DNA is TGTGCCAGCAGTTTCGAGGAATATAGCAATCAGCCCCAGCATTTT.